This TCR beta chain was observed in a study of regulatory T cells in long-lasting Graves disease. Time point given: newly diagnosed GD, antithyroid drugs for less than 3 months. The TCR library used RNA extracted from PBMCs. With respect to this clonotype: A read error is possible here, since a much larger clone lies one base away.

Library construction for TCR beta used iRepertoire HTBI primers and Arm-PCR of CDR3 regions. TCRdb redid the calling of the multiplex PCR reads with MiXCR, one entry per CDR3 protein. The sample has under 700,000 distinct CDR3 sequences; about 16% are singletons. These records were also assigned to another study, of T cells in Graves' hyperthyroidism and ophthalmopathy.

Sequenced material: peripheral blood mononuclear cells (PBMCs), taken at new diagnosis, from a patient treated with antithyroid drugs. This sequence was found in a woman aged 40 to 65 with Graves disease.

The CDR3 protein is CAWNVLSLSLYF. The CDR3 DNA reads as TGTGCCTGGAATGTACTTTCGCTGTCCCTGTACTTC. This sequence joins TRBV30 and TRBJ2-1; D is ambiguous. The CDR3 consists of 12 residues. Germline values: CDR1 GTSNPN, CDR2 SVGIG (reference sequence).